These 7 T cell receptor beta chains originate from one sample sequenced in a study of T cell clonality in common variable immunodeficiency. Libraries were prepared by immunoSEQ multiplex PCR; TCRdb keeps only in-frame clonotypes and omits some of them. The profile covers about 66,000 clones, none occurring a single time. Sequencing was done on a sample of peripheral blood mononuclear cells. The receptors come from a person aged 18 to 75 in good health.

This clone has ten or more counts. The read is 3 residues too short to cover the CDR3 end, so that end is filled in from the germline J gene. This chain uses TRBV5-1 with TRBJ2-3; D unclear. Trimming removed 6 bases from V and 6 bases from J, with 14 bases in between. The CDR3 is made up of 13 amino acids. Germline CDR1 is SGHRS and CDR2 is YFSETQ. The part of the CDR3 DNA that was read is TGCGCCAGCACTTGGGCCCCGGAGGATACG. Translating it yields CASTWAPEDT. From start to end, the CDR3 is CASTWAPEDTQYF.

This clone was counted ten times or more. The CDR3 goes on 3 residues after the read ends, and that part is filled in from the germline J gene. The chain is built from TRBV20-1 and TRBJ1-2; D gene unclear. V was trimmed by 4 bases and J by 4 bases, leaving 10 bases between them. CDR1 DFQATT and CDR2 SNEGSKA come from the germline V gene (reference sequence). The CDR3 is 12 amino acids. The sequenced part of the CDR3 DNA is TGCAGTGCTATTCCGCAGGTCTATGGC. Its protein product is CSAIPQVYG. The CDR3 in full is CSAIPQVYGYTF.

The sample holds many counts of this clone. The CDR3 end falls 3 residues outside the read, so it is completed with the germline J gene. The rearrangement uses TRBV20-1 and TRBJ2-7, with TRBD2 identical over 11 bases. Per the germline V gene, CDR1 is DFQATT and CDR2 is SNEGSKA (reference sequence). The CDR3 length is 13 residues. Trimming at V came to 6 bases and at J to 2 bases, leaving 3 bases not matched to a gene. The sequenced part of the CDR3 DNA is TGCAGTGCGCAGACTAGCGGGGCCTACGAG. Encoded protein: CSAQTSGAYE. The complete CDR3 sequence is CSAQTSGAYEQYF.

Ten or more counts support this clone. From the germline J gene comes the end of the CDR3, since the read stops 3 residues before it. The chain carries TRBV20-1 and TRBJ2-3; 11 bases fit TRBD2. The junction had 9 bases not matched to a gene; V was cut back by 0 bases and J by 4 bases. Germline V CDR1 and CDR2: DFQATT, SNEGSKA (reference sequence). The CDR3 is 17 amino acids. Partial CDR3 DNA: TGCAGTGCTAGAGATTTTAGTAGCGGGAGGGCGGCAGATACG. Its translation: CSARDFSSGRAADT. In full, the CDR3 is CSARDFSSGRAADTQYF.

This clone has at least ten counts. The missing CDR3 end, 3 residues past where the read stops, is filled in from the germline J gene. The genes are TRBV2 and TRBJ2-1; D unresolved. Deletions cut 4 bases from V and 9 bases from J, with 7 bases between. The CDR3 spans 11 residues. Germline values: CDR1 SNHLY, CDR2 FYNNEI. Incomplete CDR3 DNA: TGTGCCAGCAGTGGCACTTCTGAG. Its translation is CASSGTSE. The complete CDR3 protein is CASSGTSEQFF.

On this clone itself: The read ends 3 residues shy of where the CDR3 ends; the end is completed using the germline J gene. The chain couples TRBV23-1 to TRBJ2-5, with 10 bases identical to TRBD1. TRBV23-1 is annotated as an ORF whose role is uncertain. V gave up 4 bases and J gave up 1 base; unmatched junction bases: 3. CDR3 size: 15 residues. The CDR3 DNA, read in part, is TGCGCCAGCAGTCCGCGGGACAGGGGCCAAGAGACC. It translates to CASSPRDRGQET. The whole CDR3 reads CASSPRDRGQETQYF.

This clone came up many times. Incomplete CDR3 DNA: TGTGCCAGCAGTGCGGCGGGGGGGGCCAACGTC. This codes for CASSAAGGANV. The complete CDR3 protein is CASSAAGGANVLTF. The V call is TRBV6-4, the J call TRBJ2-6; D is perhaps TRBD2 (6 bases). The read comes to an end 3 residues before the CDR3 does, leaving the germline J gene to fill in the end. The CDR3 contains 14 residues. V lost 4 bases, J lost 4 bases, and 8 bases lay in between. Germline CDR1 reads MRHNA; CDR2 reads SNTAGT.